The sequence of this T cell receptor beta chain was determined in a study of cytomegalovirus exposure and HLA in healthy donors. There are 15 residues in the CDR3. V was shortened by 4 bases and J by 0 bases, with 10 bases between the two germline ends. CDR1 is SGHTA, CDR2 FQGNSA, per germline. Primers: 60 Vbeta forward and 13 Jbeta reverse. Authors' methods: A later analysis tallied approximately 78 million unique TCR beta chains, 9.5 million to 14 million of them shared. Profiling relied on immunoSEQ multiplex PCR, and the TCRdb table lists in-frame clones only, not all of them. D and trimming were read from the DNA, whereas the V and J calls and clone size are those reported in that table. The table has around 110,000 clones, 60% to 70% seen once. Whereas donors were nominally healthy upon sampling, unrecorded immune exposures were probable. A note on this clone: The antigen is undetermined.

The study, taken as a whole, reports: Later analysis demonstrated an association between a missense DCLRE1C variant and TCR beta V- and J-gene trimming.

The sequence derives from a woman aged 40 to 50 in good health and CMV-seropositive. The sequencing input was PBMCs. The chain employs TRBV7-2 and TRBJ2-4; D is ambiguous. CDR3 region: CASSSVVLAKNIQYF. CDR3 in DNA: TGTGCCAGCAGCTCGGTGGTCTTAGCCAAAAACATTCAGTACTTC.